These 5 T cell receptor beta chains were sequenced from one sample in a study of T cells in Graves' hyperthyroidism and ophthalmopathy. From RNA transcripts, TCR beta CDR3 regions were amplified. First-round RT-PCR targeting the TCR CDR3 was performed with the HTBI primer set. TCRdb re-called the multiplex PCR reads with MiXCR, one entry per CDR3 protein. The sample contains 660,000 or so distinct CDR3 sequences, more than 20% of which appear only once. Sequencing used blood. These receptors all stem from a man under 40 with Graves' ophthalmopathy.

This clonotype was seen a handful of times. This chain connects TRBV27 to TRBJ2-7, with 8 bases aligning to TRBD1. Germline V gene sequence: CDR1 MNHEY, CDR2 SMNVEV (reference sequence). This CDR3 comprises 14 residues. V gave up 5 bases and J gave up 3 bases; unmatched junction bases: 6. This CDR3 reads CASSADRGFYEQYF. The CDR3 nucleotides read TGTGCCAGCAGTGCAGACAGGGGATTCTACGAGCAGTACTTC.

This clonotype came up a few times. The CDR3 DNA is TGCAGTGCTAGAGAAAGGTGGCGGGAGCAGTTCTTC. Translating it yields CSARERWREQFF. The J gene is TRBJ2-1, the V gene TRBV20-1; D not resolved. In germline, CDR1 is DFQATT, CDR2 SNEGSKA (reference sequence). V lost 0 bases and J 10 bases, leaving 10 bases between the germline ends. This CDR3 is built from 12 residues.

This sequence joins TRBV6-1 and TRBJ1-1; D unclear. Trimming pared 6 bases from V and 6 bases from J, leaving 11 bases between. The CDR3 loop spans 12 amino acids. The V gene's germline CDR1 is MNHNS and CDR2 SASEGT. DNA of the CDR3: TGTGCCAGCAGAGACGGGAATGCTGAAGCTTTCTTT. Protein sequence: CASRDGNAEAFF.

J is TRBJ2-5 and V is TRBV20-1; weak D call: TRBD1 (5 bases). The CDR3 is 15 amino acids. From germline, CDR1 is DFQATT and CDR2 SNEGSKA (reference sequence). The V gene lost 0 bases and the J gene lost 2 bases, with 13 bases spanning the gap. The DNA of the CDR3 is TGCAGTGCTAGAGATAGTGAGACAGTTCAAGAGACCCAGTACTTC. Translation gives CSARDSETVQETQYF.

This chain connects TRBV5-4 to TRBJ1-2, with D possibly being TRBD1 (5 bases). Trimming stripped 1 base from V and 5 bases from J, with 15 bases between. There are 15 residues in the CDR3. Germline CDR1 reads SGHNT; CDR2 reads YYREEE (reference sequence). CDR3 in amino acids: CASSLRTQGGYGYTF. CDR3 in DNA: TGTGCCAGCAGCTTGAGGACACAAGGCGGATATGGCTACACCTTC.